The 24 T cell receptor beta chains in this list originate from one sample, sequenced in a study of T cell repertoires in cytomegalovirus infection. TCRdb reprocessed the reads via MiXCR and lists one record per CDR3 protein. The sample shows about a million distinct CDR3 sequences, around 29% of them seen only once. Their specific antigens are unknown. The sequenced sample was cultured CD8+ T cells from PBMCs, obtained from culture after CMV antigen stimulation. The receptors derive from a human donor in good health (CMV status not recorded). Some clones in this sample may be carry-over from other donors' samples.

The table lists this clonotype with a few counts. The chain uses TRBV7-2 and TRBJ2-7; TRBD2 matches 11 bases. With V trimmed by 4 bases and J by 5 bases, 7 bases remained unmatched. CDR3 length: 15 residues. Germline-derived CDR1 and CDR2 are SGHTA and FQGNSA. CDR3 DNA: TGTGCCAGCAGCTCCCCCGGGACTAGCGGTAACGAGCAGTACTTC. Its protein is CASSSPGTSGNEQYF.

Remarks on this clonotype: This may come from a read error, since a much larger clone is one base off. The gene calls are TRBV7-6 and TRBJ2-3; perhaps TRBD1 as D (7 bases). Germline CDR1 is SGHVS and CDR2 is FNYEAQ. CDR3 size: 16 residues. The CDR3 spells CVSSTRGTDYTDTQYF. DNA of the CDR3: TGTGTCAGCAGCACGCGCGGGACAGACTACACAGATACGCAGTATTTT.

The CDR3 spells CASSPTGTENRDTQYF. CDR3 bases: TGTGCCAGCAGCCCTACAGGAACGGAAAACCGAGATACGCAGTATTTT. The chain combines TRBV7-9 with TRBJ2-3; D is perhaps TRBD1 (5 bases). This CDR3 region has 16 residues. The V and J ends lost 5 bases and 5 bases respectively, with 20 bases between them. Germline CDR1 reads SEHNR; CDR2 reads FQNEAQ (reference sequence).

This clonotype has a count of ten or more. V is TRBV7-8 and J is TRBJ2-7; the D is unclear. The CDR3 has 14 amino acids. The germline V gene encodes CDR1 SGHVS and CDR2 FQNEAQ. V was shortened by 5 bases and J by 4 bases, with 15 bases between the two germline ends. For the CDR3, the DNA is TGTGCCAGCAGCCCCGAATCCGATACTTACGAGCAGTACTTC. Its translation is CASSPESDTYEQYF.

This clonotype was observed many times. The chain joins TRBV2 to TRBJ2-7; D is perhaps TRBD1 (7 bases). The germline V and J ends were trimmed by 9 bases and 2 bases, with 20 bases remaining between them. The CDR3 length is 15 residues. Germline lookup yields CDR1 SNHLY and CDR2 FYNNEI. The CDR3 DNA follows: TGTGCCAGTACCTACTTACCAGGGGGGCCCTACGAGCAGTACGTC. Translation: CASTYLPGGPYEQYV.

This clonotype turned up a few times. The chain employs TRBV24-1 and TRBJ2-3; 7 nucleotides align to TRBD1. CDR1 is KGHDR and CDR2 is SFDVKD in the germline V gene. Germline trimming cut 1 base from V and 1 base from J; bases unmatched to any gene: 1. The CDR3 is 15 amino acids. This CDR3 reads CATSDFTGGTDTQYF. For the CDR3, the DNA is TGTGCCACCAGTGATTTCACAGGGGGCACAGATACGCAGTATTTT.

This clonotype has a handful of counts. The genes are TRBV5-8 and TRBJ2-7; D not resolved. CDR3 length equals 14 residues. Between the trimmed V and J ends, which lost 1 base and 2 bases, there was a span of 10 bases. Germline assignment: CDR1 SGHTS and CDR2 YDEGEE. The CDR3 DNA reads as TGTGCCAGCAGCTTGTTGGGGATAACCTACGAGCAGTACTTC. Its translation is CASSLLGITYEQYF.

The CDR3 bases are TGTGCCAGCAGTTTCGGAGCCTCTGGTGCCGAGCAGTACTTC. Translated: CASSFGASGAEQYF. The chain is built from TRBV27 and TRBJ2-7; D is unresolved. CDR1 and CDR2 from the germline V gene are MNHEY and SMNVEV (reference sequence). V dropped 3 bases and J dropped 6 bases, with 15 bases sitting between them. There are 14 residues in the CDR3.

This clonotype was seen a few times. The gene calls are TRBV7-9 and TRBJ1-3, with no clear D. V was clipped by 2 bases and J by 0 bases, with 14 bases between them. The CDR3 has 17 residues. CDR1 and CDR2 from the germline V gene are SEHNR and FQNEAQ (reference sequence). In DNA, the CDR3 is TGTGCCAGCAGCTTATACGGAGATCCTTCCTCTGGAAACACCATATATTTT. Translation: CASSLYGDPSSGNTIYF.

This chain uses TRBV4-1 with TRBJ1-4; a possible D gene is TRBD1 (6 bases). V gave up 0 bases and J gave up 8 bases, with 13 bases separating them. Germline V gene sequence: CDR1 MGHRA, CDR2 YSYEKL. This CDR3 contains 15 residues. The CDR3 bases are TGCGCCAGCAGCCAAGATAGTCACGGGGGCGAAAAACTGTTTTTT. Its translation: CASSQDSHGGEKLFF.

This clonotype occurred a few times. This chain uses TRBV28 with TRBJ2-7; D is perhaps TRBD2 (5 bases). V lost 6 bases to trimming and J lost 4 bases, with 13 bases between them. The CDR3 contains 13 residues. CDR1 and CDR2 (germline): MDHEN, SYDVKM. For the CDR3, the DNA is TGTGCCAGCAGCCTAGCCGACTTATACGAGCAGTACGTC. Protein sequence: CASSLADLYEQYV.

This clonotype was seen a few times. The chain is built from TRBV7-9 and TRBJ1-1; perhaps TRBD1 as D (6 bases). The CDR3 contains 13 residues. Between the trimmed V and J ends, which lost 8 bases and 6 bases, there was a span of 16 bases. CDR1 is SEHNR and CDR2 is FQNEAQ in the germline V gene (reference sequence). This CDR3 reads CASYDRYGPEAFF. The CDR3 DNA reads TGTGCCAGCTATGACAGGTACGGGCCTGAAGCTTTCTTT.

This clonotype was seen ten or more times. The genes are TRBV7-9 and TRBJ2-1; D gene ambiguous. The V end was cut by 7 bases, the J end by 2 bases, with 0 bases between. From germline, CDR1 is SEHNR and CDR2 FQNEAQ (reference sequence). The CDR3 sequence is 10 residues long. The CDR3 region is CASTYNEQFF. CDR3 coding DNA: TGTGCCAGCACCTACAATGAGCAGTTCTTC.

In DNA form, the CDR3 reads TGTGCCAGCAGCTTATCCGGGGTGGAAAATTCACCCCTCCACTTT. Protein: CASSLSGVENSPLHF. The V gene is TRBV7-6, the J gene TRBJ1-6; no reliable D call. Germline lookup yields CDR1 SGHVS and CDR2 FNYEAQ. With 2 bases removed from V and 7 bases from J, the gap between germline ends came to 12 bases. The CDR3 sequence is 15 residues long.

The chain carries TRBV29-1 and TRBJ1-1; D uncertain. Trimming removed 3 bases from V and 5 bases from J, with 7 bases in between. This CDR3 has 11 amino acids. The germline gives CDR1 SQVTM, CDR2 ANQGSEA. The CDR3 protein is CSVEIDTEAFF. As DNA, the CDR3 is TGCAGCGTTGAGATCGATACTGAAGCTTTCTTT.

This clonotype has a count of ten or more. This chain connects TRBV7-6 to TRBJ2-7; TRBD1 matches at 8 bases. With V trimmed by 4 bases and J by 3 bases, 5 bases remained unmatched. Germline values: CDR1 SGHVS, CDR2 FNYEAQ. This CDR3 has 14 residues. CDR3 in DNA: TGTGCCAGCAGCTCTGGACAGGGTAACTACGAGCAGTACTTC. It codes for CASSSGQGNYEQYF. Full variable domain (remainder filled in from reference TRBV7-6 and TRBJ2-7): GAGVSQSPRYKVTKRGQDVALRCDPISGHVSLYWYRQALGQGPEFLTYFNYEAQQDKSGLPNDRFSAERPEGSISTLTIQRTEQRDSAMYRCASSSGQGNYEQYFGPGTRLTVT.

V and J are TRBV19 and TRBJ1-2; TRBD1 agrees at 8 bases. Germline trimming cut 5 bases from V and 8 bases from J; bases unmatched to any gene: 4. The CDR3 totals 12 residues. Per the germline V gene, CDR1 is LNHDA and CDR2 is SQIVND (reference sequence). The CDR3 nucleotides are TGTGCCAGTAGTTACAGGGGGAACGGCTACACCTTC. Protein product: CASSYRGNGYTF.

The chain joins TRBV19 to TRBJ2-7, with D tentatively TRBD1 (8 bases). Germline V CDR1 and CDR2: LNHDA, SQIVND (reference sequence). Deletions cut 5 bases from V and 0 bases from J, with 17 bases between. This CDR3 region has 16 residues. This CDR3 reads CASSGQGGRSSYEQYF. In DNA form, the CDR3 reads TGTGCCAGTAGTGGACAGGGAGGGAGAAGCTCCTACGAGCAGTACTTC.

The V call is TRBV25-1, the J call TRBJ2-5; 10 nucleotides line up with TRBD1. This CDR3 is 17 amino acids long. Per germline, CDR1 MGHDK and CDR2 SYGVNS. The trim removed 1 base at V and 5 bases at J, leaving 10 bases unmatched. The CDR3 DNA follows: TGTGCCAGCAGTGAATGGGAGGACAGGGGGATCGAGGAGACCCAGTACTTC. This codes for CASSEWEDRGIEETQYF.

The gene calls are TRBV10-3 and TRBJ1-1; the match to TRBD1 covers 8 bases. CDR1 is ENHRY, CDR2 SYGVKD, per germline. This CDR3 contains 19 residues. With 5 bases clipped from V and 0 bases from J, the junction kept 17 bases outside the gene matches. CDR3 DNA sequence: TGTGCCATCAGTCTAAAAACCTCCAGGGGGCCGGGGTTGAACACTGAAGCTTTCTTT. The encoded protein is CAISLKTSRGPGLNTEAFF.

This clonotype occurred once. This chain connects TRBV19 to TRBJ2-1, with a weak D call TRBD1 (5 bases). Germline CDR1 and CDR2: LNHDA and SQIVND (reference sequence). V was shortened by 5 bases and J by 4 bases, with 15 bases between the two germline ends. The CDR3 runs 15 residues. DNA for the CDR3: TGTGCCAGTAGTTTCGTGATGGGGCAATACAATGAGCAGTTCTTC. It is translated as CASSFVMGQYNEQFF.

This clonotype appeared a few times. V usage is TRBV12-3 or TRBV12-4 and J usage is TRBJ1-1, with D maybe TRBD1 (5 bases). CDR3 length: 14 residues. Deletions cut 0 bases from V and 11 bases from J, with 16 bases between. The CDR3 loop reads CASSLATRAVEAFF. The DNA for the CDR3 is TGTGCCAGCAGTTTAGCAACCAGGGCGGTGGAGGCTTTCTTT.

The V and J genes are TRBV20-1 and TRBJ2-1; D is unclear. The germline V and J ends were trimmed by 3 bases and 0 bases, with 9 bases remaining between them. CDR1 is DFQATT, CDR2 SNEGSKA, per germline (reference sequence). The CDR3 is 14 amino acids. The CDR3 region has the DNA TGCAGTGCTAGGGGGTCCCGCTCCTACAATGAGCAGTTCTTC. Translating gives CSARGSRSYNEQFF.

At least ten counts were recorded for this clonotype. This chain connects TRBV29-1 to TRBJ1-1; D perhaps matches TRBD1 (5 bases). Deletions cut 2 bases from V and 8 bases from J, with 9 bases between. The V gene's germline CDR1 is SQVTM and CDR2 ANQGSEA. The CDR3 has 11 amino acids. The CDR3 DNA reads as TGCAGCGTTGAATATGGGACGGAAGCTTTCTTT. Translating it yields CSVEYGTEAFF.